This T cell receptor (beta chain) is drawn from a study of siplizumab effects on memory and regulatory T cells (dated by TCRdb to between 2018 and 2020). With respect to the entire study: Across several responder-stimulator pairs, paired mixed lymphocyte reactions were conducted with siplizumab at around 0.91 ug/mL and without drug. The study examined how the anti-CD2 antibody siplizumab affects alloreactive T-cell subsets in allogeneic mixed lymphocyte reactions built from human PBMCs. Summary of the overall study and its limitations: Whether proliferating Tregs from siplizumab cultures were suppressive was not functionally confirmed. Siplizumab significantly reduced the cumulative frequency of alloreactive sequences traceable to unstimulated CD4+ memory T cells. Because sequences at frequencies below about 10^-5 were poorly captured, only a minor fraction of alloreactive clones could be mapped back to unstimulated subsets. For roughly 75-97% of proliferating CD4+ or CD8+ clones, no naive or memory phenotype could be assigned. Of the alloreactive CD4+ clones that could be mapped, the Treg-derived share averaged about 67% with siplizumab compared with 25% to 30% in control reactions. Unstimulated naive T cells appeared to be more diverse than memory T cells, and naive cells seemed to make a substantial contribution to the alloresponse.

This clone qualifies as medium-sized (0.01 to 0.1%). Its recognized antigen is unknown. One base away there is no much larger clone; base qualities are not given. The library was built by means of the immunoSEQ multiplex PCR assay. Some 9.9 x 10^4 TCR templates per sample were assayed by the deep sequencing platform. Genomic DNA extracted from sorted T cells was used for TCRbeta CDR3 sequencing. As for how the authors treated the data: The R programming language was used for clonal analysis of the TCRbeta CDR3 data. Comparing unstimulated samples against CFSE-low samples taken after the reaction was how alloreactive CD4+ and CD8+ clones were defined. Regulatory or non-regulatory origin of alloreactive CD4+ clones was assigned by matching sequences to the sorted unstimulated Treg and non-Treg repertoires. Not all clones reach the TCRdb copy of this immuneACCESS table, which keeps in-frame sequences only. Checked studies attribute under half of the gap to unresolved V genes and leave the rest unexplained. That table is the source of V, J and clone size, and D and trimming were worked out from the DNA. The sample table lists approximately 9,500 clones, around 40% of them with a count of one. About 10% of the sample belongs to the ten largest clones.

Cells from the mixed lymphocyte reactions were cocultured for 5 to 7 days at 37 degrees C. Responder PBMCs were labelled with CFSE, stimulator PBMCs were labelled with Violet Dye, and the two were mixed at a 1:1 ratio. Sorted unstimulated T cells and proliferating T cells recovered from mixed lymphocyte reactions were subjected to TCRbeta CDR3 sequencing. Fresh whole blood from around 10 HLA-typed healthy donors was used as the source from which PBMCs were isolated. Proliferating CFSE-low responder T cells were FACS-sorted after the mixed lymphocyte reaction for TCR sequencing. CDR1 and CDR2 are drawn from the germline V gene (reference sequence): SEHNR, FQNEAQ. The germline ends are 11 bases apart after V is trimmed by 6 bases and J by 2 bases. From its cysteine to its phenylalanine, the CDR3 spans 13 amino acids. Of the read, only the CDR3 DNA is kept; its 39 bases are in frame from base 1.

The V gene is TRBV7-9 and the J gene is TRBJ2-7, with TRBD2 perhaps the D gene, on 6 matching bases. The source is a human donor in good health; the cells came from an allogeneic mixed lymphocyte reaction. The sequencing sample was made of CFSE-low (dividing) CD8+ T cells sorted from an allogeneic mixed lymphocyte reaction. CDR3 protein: CASRSEGTYEQYF. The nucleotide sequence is TGTGCCAGCAGATCGGAGGGGACCTACGAGCAGTACTTC. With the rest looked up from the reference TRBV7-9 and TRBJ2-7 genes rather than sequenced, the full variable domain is DTGVSQNPRHKITKRGQNVTFRCDPISEHNRLYWYRQTLGQGPEFLTYFQNEAQLEKSRLLSDRFSAERPKGSFSTLEIQRTEQGDSAMYLCASRSEGTYEQYFGPGTRLTVT.